The present entry profiles one T cell receptor beta chain with its context. Its target is unknown. The CDR3 covers 11 residues. Germline CDR1 MNHNY, CDR2 SVGAGI (reference sequence). Between the trimmed V and J ends, which lost 8 bases and 1 base, there was a span of 5 bases. The data were produced by immunoSEQ multiplex PCR, yet TCRdb's version contains in-frame clones alone and is incomplete. Of some 200,000 clones listed, roughly three quarters are singletons. The entry originates in a study of cytotoxic CD8 clonotypes in ibrutinib-treated CLL. Study as a whole: Mean per-sample yields comprised about 270,000 productive templates and 75,000 to 95,000 productive rearrangements. The study's findings and limits: Higher clonality was seen at ibrutinib response and a return toward baseline at progression.

V is TRBV6-6 and J is TRBJ1-1; D ambiguous. The sequencing here drew on PBMCs, taken after 12 months of ibrutinib treatment. This TCR came from a human donor with chronic lymphocytic leukemia. CDR3 residues: CASLGNTEAFF. CDR3 nucleotides: TGTGCCAGCTTGGGGAACACTGAAGCTTTCTTT.